These 20 T cell receptor beta chains share one sample of origin, sequenced in a study of cytomegalovirus exposure and HLA in healthy donors. The PCR employed 60 Vbeta primers together with 13 Jbeta primers. TCRdb's copy holds only in-frame clones and misses some; the assay was immunoSEQ multiplex PCR. Counted here are around 150,000 clones, under 85% occurring once; the ten biggest clones make up approximately 1.4%. The specimen sequenced was PBMCs. These receptors were taken from a woman aged 25 to 39 in good health and CMV-seronegative.

The J gene is TRBJ1-1, the V gene TRBV7-9, with TRBD1 matching over 8 bases. Germline V gene sequence: CDR1 SEHNR, CDR2 FQNEAQ (reference sequence). The length of the CDR3 is 12 residues. Unmatched junction bases numbered 1, after V lost 6 bases and J lost 4 bases. This CDR3 is CASSTGGTEAFF. The CDR3 DNA follows: TGTGCCAGCAGTACAGGGGGCACTGAAGCTTTCTTT.

V is TRBV5-1 and J is TRBJ2-7; the D gene is possibly TRBD2 (6 bases). This CDR3 contains 15 residues. V lost 4 bases and J 6 bases, leaving 20 bases between the germline ends. CDR1 is SGHRS, CDR2 YFSETQ, per germline. The DNA of the CDR3 is TGCGCCAGCAGCCGCGGGGATATCCTACTGTCCGAGCAGTACTTC. Translation gives CASSRGDILLSEQYF.

The chain is built from TRBV23-1 and TRBJ1-2; 7 nucleotides agree with TRBD1. TRBV23-1 counts as an open reading frame of uncertain function. This CDR3 region has 15 residues. Trimming at V came to 2 bases and at J to 0 bases, leaving 3 bases not matched to a gene. The CDR3: CASSQRGQTNYGYTF. CDR3 bases: TGCGCCAGCAGTCAAAGGGGACAGACTAACTATGGCTACACCTTC.

This clone was found many times. The genes are TRBV2 and TRBJ1-2, with D perhaps matching TRBD1 (6 bases). The germline V gene has CDR1 SNHLY and CDR2 FYNNEI. The CDR3 length is 14 residues. V was clipped by 2 bases and J by 3 bases, with 10 bases between them. CDR3 DNA: TGTGCCAGCAGTGAAAGGTCAGGGGACTATGGCTACACCTTC. As protein: CASSERSGDYGYTF.

The chain uses TRBV5-1 and TRBJ1-1; 8 bases line up with TRBD1. The V segment lost 0 bases and the J segment 10 bases; nucleotides outside the gene matches: 5. In germline, CDR1 is SGHRS, CDR2 YFSETQ. CDR3 length equals 13 residues. DNA for the CDR3: TGCGCCAGCAGCTTGGGACAGGGGAAGAGAGCTTTCTTT. Translated: CASSLGQGKRAFF. The variable domain in full, with the rest retrieved from reference TRBV5-1 and TRBJ1-1, is KAGVTQTPRYLIKTRGQQVTLSCSPISGHRSVSWYQQTPGQGLQFLFEYFSETQRNKGNFPGRFSGRQFSNSRSEMNVSTLELGDSALYLCASSLGQGKRAFFGQGTRLTVV.

CDR3 protein: CATTSVGWNSPLHF. CDR3 coding DNA: TGTGCCACTACTTCGGTGGGCTGGAATTCACCCCTCCACTTT. The chain joins TRBV27 to TRBJ1-6; D ambiguous. Per the germline V gene, CDR1 is MNHEY and CDR2 is SMNVEV (reference sequence). Deletions cut 10 bases from V and 7 bases from J, with 17 bases between. CDR3 length: 14 residues.

This clone turned up a few times. The V call is TRBV15, the J call TRBJ2-1; 11 bases map to TRBD2. This CDR3 has 14 residues. Germline V CDR1 and CDR2: LNHNV, YYDKDF (reference sequence). The junction had 5 bases not matched to a gene; V was cut back by 6 bases and J by 7 bases. The CDR3 DNA sequence: TGTGCCACCAGTAGCGGGGGGGCAGGGAATGAGCAGTTCTTC. Protein: CATSSGGAGNEQFF.

The chain joins TRBV27 to TRBJ2-3; 7 bases match TRBD2. Germline values: CDR1 MNHEY, CDR2 SMNVEV (reference sequence). The length of the CDR3 is 16 residues. With V trimmed by 7 bases and J by 0 bases, 10 bases remained unmatched. The CDR3 sequence: CASTPRGGGSTDTQYF. The CDR3 DNA follows: TGTGCCAGCACCCCTCGGGGCGGGGGTAGCACAGATACGCAGTATTTT.

The rearrangement links TRBV4-1 to TRBJ2-7, with 9 bases fitting TRBD2. The CDR3 sequence is 16 residues long. Trimming removed 0 bases from V and 4 bases from J; junction bases left unmatched: 7. Looked up from germline, CDR1 is MGHRA and CDR2 is YSYEKL. CDR3 nucleotides: TGCGCCAGCAGCCAAGATTTAGCGGGGGCCGGGTACGAGCAGTACTTC. Its protein is CASSQDLAGAGYEQYF.

This CDR3 reads CASSFTGLSSYNEQFF. The CDR3 DNA reads as TGTGCCAGCAGCTTTACGGGGTTGTCCTCCTACAATGAGCAGTTCTTC. The rearrangement uses TRBV7-2 and TRBJ2-1; D perhaps matches TRBD2 (5 bases). CDR1 and CDR2 from the germline V gene are SGHTA and FQGNSA. The CDR3 has 16 amino acids. V was cut by 3 bases and J by 0 bases, with 12 bases left in between.

This clone has just a few counts. The chain links TRBV6-4 to TRBJ2-7; possibly TRBD2 for D (7 bases). Germline assignment: CDR1 MRHNA and CDR2 SNTAGT. Trimming pared 5 bases from V and 3 bases from J, leaving 17 bases between. This CDR3 is built from 15 residues. The DNA for the CDR3 is TGTGCCAGCAGTTCTAGGGGGGGGGAATTCTACGAGCAGTACTTC. Its protein is CASSSRGGEFYEQYF.

The chain combines TRBV6-5 with TRBJ1-2; TRBD1 matches at 9 bases. The CDR3 extends over 14 amino acids. The V gene end was trimmed by 3 bases and the J gene end by 2 bases; junction bases not matched to a gene: 1. Germline V gene lookup returns CDR1 MNHEY and CDR2 SVGAGI. The CDR3 loop reads CASSYGQGNYGYTF. CDR3 DNA: TGTGCCAGCAGTTATGGACAGGGGAACTATGGCTACACCTTC.

The V and J genes are TRBV7-9 and TRBJ1-6; 8 bases align to TRBD1. The CDR3 runs 15 residues. V was pared by 5 bases and J by 6 bases, with 6 bases of the junction left unmatched. In germline, CDR1 is SEHNR, CDR2 FQNEAQ (reference sequence). The CDR3 region is CASSTLDRVNSPLHF. The CDR3 nucleotides read TGTGCCAGCAGCACTCTGGACAGGGTTAATTCACCCCTCCACTTT.

This sequence joins TRBV19 and TRBJ1-5, with no clear D. The CDR3 contains 13 residues. CDR1 LNHDA and CDR2 SQIVND come from the germline V gene (reference sequence). The V gene lost 6 bases and the J gene lost 7 bases, with 13 bases spanning the gap. The CDR3 DNA reads as TGTGCCAGTAGCGTGGAGGGCGGCCAGCCCCAGCATTTT. This encodes CASSVEGGQPQHF.

The V and J genes are TRBV5-1 and TRBJ2-7; the D gene is possibly TRBD1 (6 bases). Germline CDR1 SGHRS, CDR2 YFSETQ. V lost 0 bases to trimming and J lost 2 bases, with 15 bases between them. This CDR3 is 16 amino acids long. CDR3 region: CASSLAALTGTYEQYF. CDR3 coding DNA: TGCGCCAGCAGCTTGGCGGCCTTAACAGGGACCTACGAGCAGTACTTC.

This clone appeared a single time. This chain uses TRBV5-1 with TRBJ1-1, with D uncertain. Trimming removed 0 bases at V and 1 base at J, with 7 bases between. The CDR3 spans 14 residues. Germline V gene lookup returns CDR1 SGHRS and CDR2 YFSETQ. CDR3 bases: TGCGCCAGCAGCTTGGCCTCGAGGAACACTGAAGCTTTCTTT. Its protein is CASSLASRNTEAFF.

The chain employs TRBV6-5 and TRBJ2-3, with TRBD2 identical over 13 bases. Trimming cost V 5 bases and J 6 bases; bases outside gene matches: 5. CDR3 length: 15 amino acids. CDR1 and CDR2 from the germline V gene are MNHEY and SVGAGI. The CDR3 DNA sequence: TGTGCCAGCAGTAGGACTAGCGGGGGCCCCGATACGCAGTATTTT. Its protein product is CASSRTSGGPDTQYF.

The chain is built from TRBV28 and TRBJ1-2; D gene uncertain. The V end lost 8 bases, the J end lost 7 bases, and 11 bases lay between the germline ends. The germline CDR1 and CDR2 sequences are MDHEN and SYDVKM. The CDR3 spans 11 residues. CDR3 residues: CASGLAGGYTF. In DNA, the CDR3 is TGTGCCAGCGGCCTTGCGGGTGGCTACACCTTC.

The chain recombines TRBV27 with TRBJ2-7; TRBD2 matches 7 bases. The junction had 9 bases not matched to a gene; V was cut back by 5 bases and J by 5 bases. Germline V gene lookup returns CDR1 MNHEY and CDR2 SMNVEV (reference sequence). This CDR3 is built from 14 residues. The CDR3 nucleotides read TGTGCCAGCAGTACGATCGGGACTAACCACGAGCAGTACTTC. Its translation: CASSTIGTNHEQYF.

The chain has TRBV9 and TRBJ2-7, with D maybe TRBD2 (5 bases). Germline CDR1 SGDLS, CDR2 YYNGEE. The CDR3 is 14 residues long. The V gene lost 3 bases and the J gene lost 2 bases, with 12 bases spanning the gap. The chain's CDR3 is CASSAMDWTYEQYF. The CDR3 DNA sequence: TGTGCCAGCAGCGCTATGGACTGGACCTACGAGCAGTACTTC.